The text below deals with one TCR beta chain. Its antigen is as yet unknown. Carrying unique molecular identifiers, the cDNA also gained a universal primer site through template switching. TCRdb ran MiXCR on the 5' RACE reads and lists one entry per CDR3 protein. In the table there are about 200,000 distinct CDR3 sequences, around 6.8% of which are singletons. This specimen comes from a study of identical twins. Study-level results: Modelling approaches yielded underestimates of out-of-frame TCR alpha sharing between monozygotic twins.

The junction had 6 bases not matched to a gene; V was cut back by 7 bases and J by 1 base. This CDR3 spans 15 amino acids. CDR1 and CDR2 from the germline V gene are DFQATT and SNEGSKA (reference sequence). The same data also contributed to another study, on yellow fever vaccine responses in identical twins. From that second work: After vaccination, twins' T cell response reportedly seemed partly convergent, partly personalized.

This chain joins TRBV20-1 and TRBJ2-5; 13 bases map to TRBD2. This sequence was found in a woman between 18 and 29 years old in good health. Sequences were obtained from memory (CD45RO+) T cells sorted from blood. The CDR3 protein is CSGAGLAGVQETQYF. The CDR3 coding sequence is TGCAGTGGGGCTGGACTAGCGGGGGTCCAAGAGACCCAGTACTTC.